This record concerns one T cell receptor beta chain sequence. Its antigen remains undetermined. Per-base quality was not reported, and no clone a single base away is much larger than it. CD8 naive samples were CD45RO-negative cells positively selected for CCR7, giving a CD45RA+CCR7+ population that excluded TemRA cells. Donors were healthy HIV-negative adults with no recently reported acute infections or vaccinations. All donors were Caucasian adults living in Nashville, Tennessee, USA. Blood was obtained by leukapheresis, after which PBMCs were separated by Ficoll-Histopaque density gradient centrifugation and cryopreserved in liquid nitrogen vapor phase. Analytical flow cytometry was used to check the purity and quantity of each magnetically sorted T cell population. From each sorted fraction, genomic DNA was isolated and quantified by UV absorbance on a Nanodrop 2000c. TCR CDR3 regions were amplified from genomic DNA by multiplex PCR using the deep immunoSEQ assay. For each cell subset, the extracted genomic DNA was distributed evenly across all wells of several immunoSEQ 96-well plates, and each plate served as one replicate. For sorted subsets, around 200 ng genomic DNA, equal to about 30,000 T cell genomes, was loaded into each replicate PCR. Purified libraries were quantified with a Qubit 3.0 fluorometer, sized on a Bioanalyzer 2100, and re-quantified with the KAPA Library Quantification kit. A separate single-read 150-cycle Illumina NextSeq 550 flow cell was used to sequence each immunoSEQ 96-well plate. The original pipeline was this. Because the immunoSEQ output held only junctional sequences and lacked quality scores, the filtering could not match the filtering applied to full-length reads. Sequences were annotated with PyIR, a Python wrapper for IgBLAST v1.9, and V/J genes and CDR3 were assigned using IMGT germline references. Reads were removed for weak V/J assignments (E-value above 1e-6), missing CDR3, stop codons, out-of-frame junctions, or ambiguous translated residues. V3J clonotypes were defined as sequences sharing an identical inferred V gene, J gene, and CDR3 amino acid sequence. Percentage overlap between repertoires was calculated by dividing the number of shared unique clonotypes by the size of the smaller repertoire. RTK rarefaction, the Chao1 estimator, and Recon v2.1 estimates of unobserved clonotypes were used to assess repertoire richness. Generation probabilities for all TCRbeta clonotypes obtained by the gDNA method from a handful of donors were computed using OLGA. The table comes from immuneACCESS by way of TCRdb, which keeps in-frame sequences with V and J called. Part of the clones is missing from these tables; in studies checked, under half for an unresolved V gene and the rest for unknown reasons. The V and J calls and clone size come from that table; D and trimming were worked out from the DNA. Within this sample are 1.5 million to 2.5 million clones, with approximately 95% of them counted one time only. Around 1% of the sample rests with the top ten.

This specimen comes from a study of shared clonotypes between healthy human individuals (dated by TCRdb to 2018 to 2021). About the study as a whole: Two women and a few men aged 18 to 49 years were included in the cohort. To estimate repertoire size and how much clonotype sharing occurs between individuals, the study deeply sequenced the blood TCR repertoires of several healthy adults. Different laboratories and diverse techniques were used to prepare libraries and sequence TCR repertoires, to increase sequencing depth and limit assay-specific biases. Per donor, leukapheresis produced somewhere between about 0.85 and 9.5 billion PBMCs. For each donor, three plates each were used for CD4 naive and CD4 memory, two plates were used for CD8 naive, and one plate was used for CD8 memory. Study-wide conclusions, independent of this receptor: Estimated clonotype richness was generally larger for naive than for memory subsets. Compared with non-shared clonotypes, clonotypes shared by all four sorted-subset donors had higher generation probabilities. Sharing across several donors was observed for approximately 5% of naive CD4, about 4% of naive CD8, 2% to 2.5% of memory CD4, and around 0.4% of memory CD8 clonotypes. Incomplete sequencing was indicated by rarefaction of sorted-subset datasets, despite the large sequencing depth. Based on pairwise subsampling, the degree of clonotype sharing among donors was expected to be affected by sequencing depth. Sampling was limited to blood, and TCR repertoires in tissue likely differ from TCR repertoires in blood. Because the study included a small number of donors, the genetic and exposure-history diversity represented was limited.

The CDR3 measures 15 amino acids from cysteine to phenylalanine. Only the CDR3 DNA is retained, 45 bases long and in frame from the first base. CDR1 and CDR2, per the germline V gene (reference sequence), are SEHNR and FQNEAQ. V trim: 0 bases; J trim: 4 bases; unmatched bases: 3. The sequence joins TRBV7-9 to TRBJ1-3; TRBD1 matches 7 bases in the middle. This clonotype was obtained from a man between 18 and 29 years old in good health. The sample consisted of naive CD8+ T cells sorted from blood. Explained via the paper, the cell subset or site label denotes: CD45RA+CCR7+. This receptor has the CDR3 CASSLAGTVGNTIYF. The sequenced DNA is TGTGCCAGCAGCTTAGCTGGGACAGTCGGAAACACCATATATTTT.